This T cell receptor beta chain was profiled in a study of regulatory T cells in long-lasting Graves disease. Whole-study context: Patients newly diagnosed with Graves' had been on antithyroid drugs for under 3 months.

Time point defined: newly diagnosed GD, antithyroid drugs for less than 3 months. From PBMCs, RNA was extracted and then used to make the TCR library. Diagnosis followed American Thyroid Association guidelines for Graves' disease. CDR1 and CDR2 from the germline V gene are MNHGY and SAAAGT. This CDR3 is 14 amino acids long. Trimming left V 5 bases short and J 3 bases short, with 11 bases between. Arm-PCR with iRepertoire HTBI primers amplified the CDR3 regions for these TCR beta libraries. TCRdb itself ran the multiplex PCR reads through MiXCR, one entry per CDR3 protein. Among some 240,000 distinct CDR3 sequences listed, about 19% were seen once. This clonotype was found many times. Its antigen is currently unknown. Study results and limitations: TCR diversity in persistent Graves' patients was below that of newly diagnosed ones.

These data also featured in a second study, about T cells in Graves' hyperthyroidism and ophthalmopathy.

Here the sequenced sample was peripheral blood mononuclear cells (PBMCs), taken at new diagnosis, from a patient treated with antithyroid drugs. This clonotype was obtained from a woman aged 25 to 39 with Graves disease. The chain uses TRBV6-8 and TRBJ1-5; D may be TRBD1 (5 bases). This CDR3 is CASSRGANNQPQHF. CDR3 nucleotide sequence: TGTGCCAGCAGTCGAGGGGCCAACAATCAGCCCCAGCATTTT.